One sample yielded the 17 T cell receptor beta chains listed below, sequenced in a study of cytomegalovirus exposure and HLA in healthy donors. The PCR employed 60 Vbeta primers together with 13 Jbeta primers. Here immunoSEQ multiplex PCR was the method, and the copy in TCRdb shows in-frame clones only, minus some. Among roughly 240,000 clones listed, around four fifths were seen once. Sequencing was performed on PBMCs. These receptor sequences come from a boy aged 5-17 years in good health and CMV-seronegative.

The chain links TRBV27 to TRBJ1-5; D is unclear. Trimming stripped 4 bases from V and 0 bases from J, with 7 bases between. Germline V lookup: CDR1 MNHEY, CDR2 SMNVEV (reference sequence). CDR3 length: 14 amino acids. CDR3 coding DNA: TGTGCCAGCAGTTCTCGGAGTAGCAATCAGCCCCAGCATTTT. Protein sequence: CASSSRSSNQPQHF.

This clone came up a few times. CDR3 nucleotides: TGTGCCAGCAGTCTAACAGGTTACATTGAAGCTTTCTTT. Its translation: CASSLTGYIEAFF. This chain connects TRBV2 to TRBJ1-1; a weak D match, TRBD1 (5 bases). Trimming shortened V by 5 bases and J by 7 bases, and 14 bases separated the two germline ends. This CDR3 has 13 amino acids. From germline, CDR1 is SNHLY and CDR2 FYNNEI. The complete variable domain, with remaining parts taken from reference TRBV2 and TRBJ1-1, reads EPEVTQTPSHQVTQMGQEVILRCVPISNHLYFYWYRQILGQKVEFLVSFYNNEISEKSEIFDDQFSVERPDGSNFTLKIRSTKLEDSAMYFCASSLTGYIEAFFGQGTRLTVV.

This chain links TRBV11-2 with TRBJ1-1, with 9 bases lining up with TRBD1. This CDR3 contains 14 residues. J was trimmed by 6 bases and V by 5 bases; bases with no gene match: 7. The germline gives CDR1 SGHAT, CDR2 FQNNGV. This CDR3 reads CASSTGTGSPEAFF. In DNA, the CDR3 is TGTGCCAGCAGCACCGGGACAGGGTCGCCTGAAGCTTTCTTT.

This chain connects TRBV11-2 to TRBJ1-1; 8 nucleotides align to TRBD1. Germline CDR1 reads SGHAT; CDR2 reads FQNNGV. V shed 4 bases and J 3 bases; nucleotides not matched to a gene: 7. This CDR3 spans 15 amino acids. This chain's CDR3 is CASSSTGEDDTEAFF. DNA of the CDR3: TGTGCCAGCAGCTCGACAGGGGAAGATGACACTGAAGCTTTCTTT.

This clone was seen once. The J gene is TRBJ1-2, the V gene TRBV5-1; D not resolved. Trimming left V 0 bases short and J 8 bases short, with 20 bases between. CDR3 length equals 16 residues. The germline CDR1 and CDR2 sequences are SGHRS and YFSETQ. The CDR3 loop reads CASSLGVPRESGGYTF. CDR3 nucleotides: TGCGCCAGCAGCTTGGGAGTTCCGCGGGAATCCGGCGGCTACACCTTC.

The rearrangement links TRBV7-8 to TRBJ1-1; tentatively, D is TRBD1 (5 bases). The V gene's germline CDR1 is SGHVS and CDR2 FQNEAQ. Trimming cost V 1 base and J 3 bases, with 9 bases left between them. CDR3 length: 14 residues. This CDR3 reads CASSLVRGYTEAFF. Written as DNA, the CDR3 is TGTGCCAGCAGCTTAGTAAGGGGTTACACTGAAGCTTTCTTT.

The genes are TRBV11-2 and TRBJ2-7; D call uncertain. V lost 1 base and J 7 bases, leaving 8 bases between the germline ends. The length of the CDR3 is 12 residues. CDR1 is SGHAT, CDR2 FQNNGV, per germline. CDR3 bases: TGTGCCAGCAGCTTAGGTGGGCAGGAGCAGTACTTC. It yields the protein CASSLGGQEQYF.

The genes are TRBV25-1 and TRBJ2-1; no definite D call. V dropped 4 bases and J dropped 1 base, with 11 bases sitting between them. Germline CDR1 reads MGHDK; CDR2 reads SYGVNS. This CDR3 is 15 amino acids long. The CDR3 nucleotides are TGTGCCAGCAGTGGCCCGACTGCATCCTACAATGAGCAGTTCTTC. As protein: CASSGPTASYNEQFF.

The CDR3 bases are TGTGCCTGGAGTGTACTGTGGGAGACCCAGTACTTC. It translates to CAWSVLWETQYF. This sequence joins TRBV30 and TRBJ2-5; no clear D. Looked up from germline, CDR1 is GTSNPN and CDR2 is SVGIG (reference sequence). The CDR3 totals 12 residues. V dropped 0 bases and J dropped 5 bases, with 7 bases sitting between them.

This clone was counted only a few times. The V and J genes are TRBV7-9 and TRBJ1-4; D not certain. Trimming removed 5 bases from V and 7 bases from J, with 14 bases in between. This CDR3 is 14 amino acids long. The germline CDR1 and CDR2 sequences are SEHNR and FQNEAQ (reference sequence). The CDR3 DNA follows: TGTGCCAGCAGCCGGACGGGAGGTTTTGAAAAACTGTTTTTT. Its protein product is CASSRTGGFEKLFF.

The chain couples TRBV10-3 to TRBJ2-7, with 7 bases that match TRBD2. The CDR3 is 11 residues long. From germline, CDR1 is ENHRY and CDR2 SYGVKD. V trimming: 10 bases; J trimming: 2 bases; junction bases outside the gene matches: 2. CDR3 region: CATAGAYEQYF. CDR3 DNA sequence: TGTGCCACGGCGGGGGCCTACGAGCAGTACTTC.

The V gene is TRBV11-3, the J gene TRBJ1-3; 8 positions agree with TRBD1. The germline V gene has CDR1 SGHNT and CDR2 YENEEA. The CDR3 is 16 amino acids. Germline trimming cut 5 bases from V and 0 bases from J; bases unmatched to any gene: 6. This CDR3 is CASSLLQGVSGNTIYF. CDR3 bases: TGTGCCAGCAGCCTATTACAGGGGGTCTCTGGAAACACCATATATTTT. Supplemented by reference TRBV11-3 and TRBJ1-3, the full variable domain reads EAGVVQSPRYKIIEKKQPVAFWCNPISGHNTLYWYLQNLGQGPELLIRYENEEAVDDSQLPKDRFSAERLKGVDSTLKIQPAELGDSAVYLCASSLLQGVSGNTIYFGEGSWLTVV.

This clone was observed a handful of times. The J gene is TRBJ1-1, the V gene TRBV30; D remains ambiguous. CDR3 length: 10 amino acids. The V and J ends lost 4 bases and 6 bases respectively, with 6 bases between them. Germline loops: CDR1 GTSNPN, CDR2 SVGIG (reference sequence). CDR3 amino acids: CAWTEAEAFF. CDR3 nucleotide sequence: TGTGCCTGGACCGAGGCTGAAGCTTTCTTT.

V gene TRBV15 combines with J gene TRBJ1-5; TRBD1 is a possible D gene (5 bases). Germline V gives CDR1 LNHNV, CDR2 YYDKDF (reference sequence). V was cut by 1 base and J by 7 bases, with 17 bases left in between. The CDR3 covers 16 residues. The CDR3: CATSRVVGLSIQPQHF. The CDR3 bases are TGTGCCACCAGCAGAGTGGTGGGGCTATCGATACAGCCCCAGCATTTT.

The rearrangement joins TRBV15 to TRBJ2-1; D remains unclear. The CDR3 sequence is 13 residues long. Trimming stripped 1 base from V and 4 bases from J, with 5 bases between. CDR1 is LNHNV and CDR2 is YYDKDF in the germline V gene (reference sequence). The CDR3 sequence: CATSRALYNEQFF. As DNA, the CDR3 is TGTGCCACCAGCAGAGCTTTATACAATGAGCAGTTCTTC.

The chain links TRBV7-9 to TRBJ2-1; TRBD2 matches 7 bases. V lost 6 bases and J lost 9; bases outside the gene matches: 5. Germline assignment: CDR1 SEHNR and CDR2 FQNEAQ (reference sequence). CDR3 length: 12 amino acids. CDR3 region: CASRGEGGEQFF. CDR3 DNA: TGTGCCAGCAGAGGGGAGGGAGGTGAGCAGTTCTTC.

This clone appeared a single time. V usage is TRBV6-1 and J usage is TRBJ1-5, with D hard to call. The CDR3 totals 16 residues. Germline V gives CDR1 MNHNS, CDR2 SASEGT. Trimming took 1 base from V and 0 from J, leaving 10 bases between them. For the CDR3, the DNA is TGTGCCAGCAGTGAAGGTCCCACTTTTAGCAATCAGCCCCAGCATTTT. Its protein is CASSEGPTFSNQPQHF.